This TCR beta chain derives from a study of blood T cell repertoires in COVID-19. Clones were read by immunoSEQ multiplex PCR, and TCRdb kept only the in-frame ones, dropping some. Found here are 450,000 to 500,000 clones, about 85% of them singletons; the top ten hold 7% to 10%. The germline V gene has CDR1 DFQATT and CDR2 SNEGSKA (reference sequence). This CDR3 is built from 14 residues. The J segment lost 4 bases and the V segment lost 3 bases, leaving 8 bases of the junction unmatched. This sequence joins TRBV20-1 and TRBJ2-7; TRBD2 matches 8 bases. The receptor comes from a woman between 55 and 75 years old who had recovered from COVID-19. The sequencing input was PBMCs or T cells enriched from blood (not recorded which). The CDR3 nucleotides are TGCAGTGCTAGTGTCGCGGGGGGCGCTTACGAGCAGTACTTC. Translation: CSASVAGGAYEQYF.